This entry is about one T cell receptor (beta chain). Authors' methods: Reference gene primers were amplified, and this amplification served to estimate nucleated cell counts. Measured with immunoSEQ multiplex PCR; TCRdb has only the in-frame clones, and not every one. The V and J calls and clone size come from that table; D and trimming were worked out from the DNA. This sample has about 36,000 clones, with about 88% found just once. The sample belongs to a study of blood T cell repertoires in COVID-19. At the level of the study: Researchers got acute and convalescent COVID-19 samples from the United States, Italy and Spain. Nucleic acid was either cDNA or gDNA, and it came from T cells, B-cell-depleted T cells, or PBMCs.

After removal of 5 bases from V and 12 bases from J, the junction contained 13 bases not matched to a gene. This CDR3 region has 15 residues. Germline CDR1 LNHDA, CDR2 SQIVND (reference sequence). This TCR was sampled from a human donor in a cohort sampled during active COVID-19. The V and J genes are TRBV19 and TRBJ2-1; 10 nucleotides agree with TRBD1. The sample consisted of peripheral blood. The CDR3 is CASSVGTGDWEMQFF. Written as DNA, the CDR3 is TGTGCCAGTAGTGTGGGGACAGGGGATTGGGAGATGCAGTTCTTC.